This note documents a single T cell receptor (beta chain) sequence. Antigen unknown. These data belong to a study of T cells in Graves' hyperthyroidism and ophthalmopathy. In the study overall: Any treatment followed the collection of peripheral blood at initial diagnosis. Overall study results and limits: The model anticipated ophthalmopathy a median about 7 months pre-onset.

The source material, RNA transcripts, was used to amplify TCR beta CDR3 regions. When the TCR CDR3 underwent first-round RT-PCR, the HTBI primer set was used. TCRdb re-analysed the multiplex PCR reads in MiXCR, keeping a single row per CDR3 protein. The sample has roughly 700,000 distinct CDR3 sequences, 12% to 15% seen once. The CDR3 runs 16 residues. V lost 6 bases to trimming and J lost 4 bases; unmatched junction nucleotides: 15. Germline V CDR1 and CDR2: SQVTM, ANQGSEA. Diagnosing involved the use of clinical symptoms, serum thyroxine and TRAb, thyroid ultrasound and orbital computed tomography. The rearrangement uses TRBV29-1 and TRBJ1-1, with 9 nucleotides matching TRBD1. This sequence was found in a woman aged 18-29 years with Graves' hyperthyroidism. Sequenced input: blood. CDR3 bases: TGCAGCGTGGGGGGACAGGGAGCTTTAAGGGGCACTGAAGCTTTCTTT. It translates to CSVGGQGALRGTEAFF. Full variable domain (outside the CDR3, taken from reference TRBV29-1 and TRBJ1-1): SAVISQKPSRDICQRGTSLTIQCQVDSQVTMMFWYRQQPGQSLTLIATANQGSEATYESGFVIDKFPISRPNLTFSTLTVSNMSPEDSSIYLCSVGGQGALRGTEAFFGQGTRLTVV.